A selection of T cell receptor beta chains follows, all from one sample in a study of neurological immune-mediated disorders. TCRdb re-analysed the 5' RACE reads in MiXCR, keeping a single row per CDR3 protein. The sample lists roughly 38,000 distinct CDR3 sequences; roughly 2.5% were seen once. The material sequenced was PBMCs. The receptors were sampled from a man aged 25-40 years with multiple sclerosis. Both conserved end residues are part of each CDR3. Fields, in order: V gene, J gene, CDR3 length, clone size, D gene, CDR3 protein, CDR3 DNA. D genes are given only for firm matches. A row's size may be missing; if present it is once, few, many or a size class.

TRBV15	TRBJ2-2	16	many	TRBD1	CATSRPGDSPPGELFF	TGTGCCACCAGCAGACCTGGGGACAGCCCCCCAGGGGAGCTGTTTTTT
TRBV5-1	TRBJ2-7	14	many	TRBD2	CASSPGLAGQEQYF	TGCGCCAGCAGCCCAGGACTAGCGGGTCAGGAGCAGTACTTC
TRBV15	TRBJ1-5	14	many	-	CATSQGLGNQPQHF	TGTGCCACCAGTCAGGGCTTGGGCAATCAGCCCCAGCATTTT
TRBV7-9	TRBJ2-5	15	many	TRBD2	CASSLAGGGGETQYF	TGTGCCAGCAGCTTAGCAGGTGGCGGGGGAGAGACCCAGTACTTC
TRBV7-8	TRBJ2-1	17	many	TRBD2	CASSLGLAGDIYNEQFF	TGTGCCAGCAGCTTAGGACTAGCGGGGGATATCTACAATGAGCAGTTCTTC
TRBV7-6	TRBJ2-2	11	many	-	CASNQGGELFF	TGTGCCAGCAACCAGGGTGGGGAGCTGTTTTTT
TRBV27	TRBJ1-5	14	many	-	CASSQGFPNQPQHF	TGTGCCAGCAGTCAGGGTTTTCCGAATCAGCCCCAGCATTTT
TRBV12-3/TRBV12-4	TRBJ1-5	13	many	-	CASSLTGYQRQHF	TGTGCCAGCAGTTTAACAGGGTATCAGCGCCAGCATTTT
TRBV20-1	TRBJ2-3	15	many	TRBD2	CSARGGRAGRNTQYF	TGCAGTGCTCGGGGCGGGAGGGCCGGTAGAAATACGCAGTATTTT
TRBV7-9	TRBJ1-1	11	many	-	CASSTDTEAFF	TGTGCCAGCAGCACCGACACTGAAGCTTTCTTT
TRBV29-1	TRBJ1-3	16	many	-	CSAGEGRLSSGNTIYF	TGCAGCGCCGGAGAAGGCCGATTGTCCTCTGGAAACACCATATATTTT
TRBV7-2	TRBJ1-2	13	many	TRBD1	CASQTGVGYGYTF	TGTGCCAGTCAGACAGGGGTGGGGTATGGCTACACCTTC
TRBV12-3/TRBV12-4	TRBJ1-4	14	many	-	CASSSAATNEKLFF	TGTGCCAGCAGTTCCGCCGCAACTAATGAAAAACTGTTTTTT
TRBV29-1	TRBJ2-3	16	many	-	CSVASTGTGSTDTQYF	TGCAGCGTTGCATCCACCGGGACCGGCAGCACAGATACGCAGTATTTT
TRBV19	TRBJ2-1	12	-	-	CASIGSYNEQFF	TGTGCCAGTATTGGGTCCTACAATGAGCAGTTCTTC
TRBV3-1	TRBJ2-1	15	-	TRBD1	CASSPGQAHYNEQFF	TGTGCCAGCAGCCCGGGACAGGCTCACTACAATGAGCAGTTCTTC
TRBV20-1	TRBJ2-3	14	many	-	CSASGTGNQDTQYF	TGCAGTGCTAGCGGGACTGGAAATCAAGATACGCAGTATTTT